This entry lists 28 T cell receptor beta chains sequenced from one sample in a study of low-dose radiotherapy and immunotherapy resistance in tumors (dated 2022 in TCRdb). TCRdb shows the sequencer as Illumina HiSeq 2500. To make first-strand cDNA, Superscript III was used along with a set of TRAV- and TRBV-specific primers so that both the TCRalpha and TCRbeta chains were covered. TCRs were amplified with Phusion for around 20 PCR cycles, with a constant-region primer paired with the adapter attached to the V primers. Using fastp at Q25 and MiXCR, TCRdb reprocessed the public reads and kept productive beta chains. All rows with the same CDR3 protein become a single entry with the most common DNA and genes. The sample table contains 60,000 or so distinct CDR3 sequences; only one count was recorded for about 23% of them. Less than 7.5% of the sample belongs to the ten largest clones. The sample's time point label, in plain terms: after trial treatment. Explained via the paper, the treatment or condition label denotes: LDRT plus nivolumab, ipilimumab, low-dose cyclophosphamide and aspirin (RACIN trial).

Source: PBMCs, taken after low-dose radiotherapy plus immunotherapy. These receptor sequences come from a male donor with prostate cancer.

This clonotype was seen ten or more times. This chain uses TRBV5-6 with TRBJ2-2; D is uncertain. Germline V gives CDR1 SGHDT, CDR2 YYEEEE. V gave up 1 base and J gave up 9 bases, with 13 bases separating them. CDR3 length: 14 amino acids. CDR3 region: CASSLIQNIRELFF. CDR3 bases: TGTGCCAGCAGCTTGATCCAGAATATCAGGGAGCTGTTTTTT.

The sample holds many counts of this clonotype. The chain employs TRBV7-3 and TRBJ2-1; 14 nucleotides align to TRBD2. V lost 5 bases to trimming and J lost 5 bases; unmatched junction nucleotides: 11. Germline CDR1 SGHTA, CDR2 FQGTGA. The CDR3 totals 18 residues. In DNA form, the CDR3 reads TGTGCCAGCAGCCTGGGACTAGCGGGAGAGGTAGCGGACAATGAGCAGTTCTTC. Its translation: CASSLGLAGEVADNEQFF.

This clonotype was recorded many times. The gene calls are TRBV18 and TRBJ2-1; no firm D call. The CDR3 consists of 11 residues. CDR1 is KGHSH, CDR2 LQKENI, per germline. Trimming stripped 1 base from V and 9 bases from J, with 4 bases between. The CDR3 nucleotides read TGTGCCAGCTCACCACGAAGTGAGCAGTTCTTC. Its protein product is CASSPRSEQFF.

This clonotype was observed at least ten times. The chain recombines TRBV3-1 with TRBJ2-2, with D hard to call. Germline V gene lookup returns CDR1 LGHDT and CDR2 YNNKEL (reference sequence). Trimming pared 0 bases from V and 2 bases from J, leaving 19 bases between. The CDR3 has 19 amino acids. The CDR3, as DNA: TGTGCCAGCAGCCAAGATTCCCCGGCCGTCTACTCCAACACCGGGGAGCTGTTTTTT. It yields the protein CASSQDSPAVYSNTGELFF.

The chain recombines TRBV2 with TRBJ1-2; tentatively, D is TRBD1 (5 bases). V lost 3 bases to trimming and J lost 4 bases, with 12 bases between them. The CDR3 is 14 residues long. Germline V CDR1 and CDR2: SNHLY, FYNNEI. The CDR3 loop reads CASSERGLPYGYTF. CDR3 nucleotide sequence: TGTGCCAGCAGTGAGAGGGGACTACCCTATGGCTACACCTTC.

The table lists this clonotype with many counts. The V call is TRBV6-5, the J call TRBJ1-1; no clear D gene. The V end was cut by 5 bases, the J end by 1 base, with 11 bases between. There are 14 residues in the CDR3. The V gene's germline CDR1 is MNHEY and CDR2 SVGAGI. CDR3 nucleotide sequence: TGTGCCAGCAGTAGGGTACGGTCGAACACTGAAGCTTTCTTT. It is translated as CASSRVRSNTEAFF.

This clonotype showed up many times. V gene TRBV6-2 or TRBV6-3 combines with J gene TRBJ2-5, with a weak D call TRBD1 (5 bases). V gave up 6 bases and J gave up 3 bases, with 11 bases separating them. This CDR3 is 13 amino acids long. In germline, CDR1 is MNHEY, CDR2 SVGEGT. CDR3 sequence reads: CASRRDSKETQYF. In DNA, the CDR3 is TGTGCCAGCAGGAGAGACAGCAAAGAGACCCAGTACTTC.

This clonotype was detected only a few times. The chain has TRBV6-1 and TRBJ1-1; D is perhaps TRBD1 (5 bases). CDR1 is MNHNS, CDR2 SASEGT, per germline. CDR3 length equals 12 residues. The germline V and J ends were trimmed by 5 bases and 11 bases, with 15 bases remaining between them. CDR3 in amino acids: CASSRDGESAFF. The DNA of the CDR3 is TGTGCCAGCAGTCGGGACGGTGAATCGGCTTTCTTT.

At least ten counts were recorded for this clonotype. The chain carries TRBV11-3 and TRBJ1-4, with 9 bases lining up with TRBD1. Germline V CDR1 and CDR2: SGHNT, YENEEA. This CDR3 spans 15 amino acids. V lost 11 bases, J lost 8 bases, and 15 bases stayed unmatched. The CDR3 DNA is TGTGCCTGCCACCGAGGGGACAGGGCGAGGGAAAAACTGTTTTTT. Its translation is CACHRGDRAREKLFF.

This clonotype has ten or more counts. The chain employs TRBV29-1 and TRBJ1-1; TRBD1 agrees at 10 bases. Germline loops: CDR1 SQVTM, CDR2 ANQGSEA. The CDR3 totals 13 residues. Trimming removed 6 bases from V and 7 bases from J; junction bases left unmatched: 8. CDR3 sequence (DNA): TGCAGCGTGGTGACAGGGGGCGCCGGTGAAGCTTTCTTT. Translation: CSVVTGGAGEAFF.

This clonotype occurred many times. In nucleotides, the CDR3 is TGCGCCAGCAGCCAGGAGGGAGGGTTGGGGTGGCAAGAGACCCAGTACTTC. This sequence encodes CASSQEGGLGWQETQYF. The chain uses TRBV4-1 and TRBJ2-5, with TRBD2 identical over 7 bases. The ends lost 3 bases at V and 2 bases at J; junction bases unmatched: 12. The V gene's germline CDR1 is MGHRA and CDR2 YSYEKL. This CDR3 spans 17 amino acids.

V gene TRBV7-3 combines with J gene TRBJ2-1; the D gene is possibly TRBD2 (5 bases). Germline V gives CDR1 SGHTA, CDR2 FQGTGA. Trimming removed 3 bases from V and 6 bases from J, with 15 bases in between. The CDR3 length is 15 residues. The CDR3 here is CASSLGYLGSNEQFF. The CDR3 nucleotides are TGTGCCAGCAGCTTGGGTTATCTAGGGAGCAATGAGCAGTTCTTC.

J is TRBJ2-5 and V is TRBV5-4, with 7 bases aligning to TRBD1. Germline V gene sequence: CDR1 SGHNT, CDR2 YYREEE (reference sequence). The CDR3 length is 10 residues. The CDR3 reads CAGGRETQYF. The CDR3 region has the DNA TGTGCAGGGGGCCGGGAGACCCAGTACTTC.

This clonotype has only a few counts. The CDR3 DNA reads as TGTGCCAGCAGTGACCCGGGACAAACTCGGAACAATGAGCAGTTCTTC. Translated, it gives CASSDPGQTRNNEQFF. This chain connects TRBV12-3 or TRBV12-4 to TRBJ2-1; possibly TRBD1 for D (6 bases). The V end lost 5 bases, the J end lost 5 bases, and 19 bases lay between the germline ends. The CDR3 loop spans 16 amino acids.

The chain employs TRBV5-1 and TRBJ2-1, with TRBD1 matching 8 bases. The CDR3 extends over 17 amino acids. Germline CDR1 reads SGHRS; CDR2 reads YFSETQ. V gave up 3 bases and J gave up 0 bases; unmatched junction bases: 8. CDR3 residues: CASSSTGARSSYNEQFF. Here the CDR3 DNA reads TGCGCCAGCAGCTCGACAGGGGCCCGCAGCTCCTACAATGAGCAGTTCTTC. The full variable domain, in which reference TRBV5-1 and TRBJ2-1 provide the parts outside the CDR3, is KAGVTQTPRYLIKTRGQQVTLSCSPISGHRSVSWYQQTPGQGLQFLFEYFSETQRNKGNFPGRFSGRQFSNSRSEMNVSTLELGDSALYLCASSSTGARSSYNEQFFGPGTRLTVL.

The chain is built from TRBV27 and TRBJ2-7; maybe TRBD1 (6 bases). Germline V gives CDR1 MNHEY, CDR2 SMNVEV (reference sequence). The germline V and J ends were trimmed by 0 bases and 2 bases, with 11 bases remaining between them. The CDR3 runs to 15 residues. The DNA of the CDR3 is TGTGCCAGCAGTTTATCGGTCGGACAGACCTACGAGCAGTACTTC. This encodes CASSLSVGQTYEQYF.

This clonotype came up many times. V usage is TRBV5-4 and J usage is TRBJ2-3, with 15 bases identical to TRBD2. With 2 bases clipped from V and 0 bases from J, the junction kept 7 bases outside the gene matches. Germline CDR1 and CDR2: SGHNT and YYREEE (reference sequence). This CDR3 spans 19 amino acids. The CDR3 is CASSFGTSGRIKSTDTQYF. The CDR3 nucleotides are TGTGCCAGCAGCTTCGGGACTAGCGGGAGGATAAAAAGCACAGATACGCAGTATTTT.

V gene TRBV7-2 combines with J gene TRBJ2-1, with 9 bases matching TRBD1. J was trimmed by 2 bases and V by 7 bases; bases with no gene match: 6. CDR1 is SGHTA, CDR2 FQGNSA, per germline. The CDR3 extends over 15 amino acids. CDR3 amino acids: CASTTGTGPYNEQFF. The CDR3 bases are TGTGCCAGCACGACCGGGACAGGGCCCTACAATGAGCAGTTCTTC.

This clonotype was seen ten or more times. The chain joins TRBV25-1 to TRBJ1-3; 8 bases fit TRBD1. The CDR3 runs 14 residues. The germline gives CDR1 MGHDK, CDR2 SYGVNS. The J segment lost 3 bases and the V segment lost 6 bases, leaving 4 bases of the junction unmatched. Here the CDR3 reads CASRQTGGGNTIYF. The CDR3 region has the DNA TGTGCCAGCAGGCAAACAGGGGGTGGAAACACCATATATTTT. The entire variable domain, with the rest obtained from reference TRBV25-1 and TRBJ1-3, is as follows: EADIYQTPRYLVIGTGKKITLECSQTMGHDKMYWYQQDPGMELHLIHYSYGVNSTEKGDLSSESTVSRIRTEHFPLTLESARPSHTSQYLCASRQTGGGNTIYFGEGSWLTVV.

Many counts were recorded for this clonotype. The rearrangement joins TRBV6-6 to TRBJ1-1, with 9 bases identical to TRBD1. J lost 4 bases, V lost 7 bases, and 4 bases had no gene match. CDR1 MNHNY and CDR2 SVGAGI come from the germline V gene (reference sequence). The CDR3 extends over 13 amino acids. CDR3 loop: CASKRDRATEAFF. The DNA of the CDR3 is TGTGCCAGCAAACGGGACAGGGCCACTGAAGCTTTCTTT.

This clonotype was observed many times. The CDR3 nucleotides are TGCAGTGCTAGACCGTACTTGGGCGGCGACACAGATACGCAGTATTTT. This translates into CSARPYLGGDTDTQYF. The V and J genes are TRBV20-1 and TRBJ2-3; D unresolved. CDR1 and CDR2 (germline): DFQATT, SNEGSKA (reference sequence). The CDR3 covers 16 residues. Trimming removed 2 bases at V and 2 bases at J, with 17 bases between.

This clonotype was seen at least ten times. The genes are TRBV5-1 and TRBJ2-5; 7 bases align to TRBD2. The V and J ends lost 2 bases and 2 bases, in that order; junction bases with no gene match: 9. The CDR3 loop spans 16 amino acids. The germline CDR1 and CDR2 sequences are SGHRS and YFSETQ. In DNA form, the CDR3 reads TGCGCCAGCAGCTTCTCGGCGGGAGCGGCTCAAGAGACCCAGTACTTC. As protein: CASSFSAGAAQETQYF.

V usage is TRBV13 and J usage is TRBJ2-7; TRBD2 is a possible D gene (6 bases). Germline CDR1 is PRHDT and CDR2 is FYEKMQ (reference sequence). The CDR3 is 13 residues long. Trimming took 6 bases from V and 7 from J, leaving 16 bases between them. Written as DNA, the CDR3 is TGTGCCAGCAGTGTGGCGGGGTATGTGGAGCAGTACTTC. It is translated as CASSVAGYVEQYF.

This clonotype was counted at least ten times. The chain's CDR3 is CASRRQGSYNSPLHF. The CDR3 nucleotides read TGTGCCAGCAGAAGACAGGGGTCCTATAATTCACCCCTCCACTTT. The genes are TRBV25-1 and TRBJ1-6, with 8 bases aligning to TRBD1. J was trimmed by 1 base and V by 6 bases; bases with no gene match: 2. The CDR3 is made up of 15 amino acids. The germline CDR1 and CDR2 sequences are MGHDK and SYGVNS. Full variable domain (remainder filled in from reference TRBV25-1 and TRBJ1-6): EADIYQTPRYLVIGTGKKITLECSQTMGHDKMYWYQQDPGMELHLIHYSYGVNSTEKGDLSSESTVSRIRTEHFPLTLESARPSHTSQYLCASRRQGSYNSPLHFGNGTRLTVT.

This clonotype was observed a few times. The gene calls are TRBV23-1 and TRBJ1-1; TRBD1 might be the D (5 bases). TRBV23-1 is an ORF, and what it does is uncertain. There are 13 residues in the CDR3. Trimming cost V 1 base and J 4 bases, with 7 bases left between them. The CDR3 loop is CASSQCQGTEAFF. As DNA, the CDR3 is TGCGCCAGCAGTCAATGCCAGGGCACTGAAGCTTTCTTT.

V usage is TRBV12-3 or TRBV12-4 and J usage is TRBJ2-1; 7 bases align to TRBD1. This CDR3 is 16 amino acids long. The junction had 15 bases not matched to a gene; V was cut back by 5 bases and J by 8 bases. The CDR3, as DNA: TGTGCCAGCAGTAAGAGTTGGAAAGGGGGCTTCGATGAGCAGTTCTTC. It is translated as CASSKSWKGGFDEQFF.

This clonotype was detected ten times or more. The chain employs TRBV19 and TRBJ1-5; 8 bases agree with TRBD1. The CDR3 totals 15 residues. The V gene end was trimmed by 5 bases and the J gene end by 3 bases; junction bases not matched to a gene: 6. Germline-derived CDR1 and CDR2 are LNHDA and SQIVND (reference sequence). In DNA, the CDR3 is TGTGCCAGTAGTCCCGGGACAGGCTACAATCAGCCCCAGCATTTT. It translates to CASSPGTGYNQPQHF.

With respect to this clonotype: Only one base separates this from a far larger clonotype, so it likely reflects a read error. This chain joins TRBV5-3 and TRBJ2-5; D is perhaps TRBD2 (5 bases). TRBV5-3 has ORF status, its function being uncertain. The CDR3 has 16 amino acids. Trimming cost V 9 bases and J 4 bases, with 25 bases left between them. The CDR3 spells CANSQIKRSAGETQYF. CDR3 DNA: TGTGCCAACAGCCAAATAAAGCGGAGCGCTGGAGAGACCCAGTACTTC.